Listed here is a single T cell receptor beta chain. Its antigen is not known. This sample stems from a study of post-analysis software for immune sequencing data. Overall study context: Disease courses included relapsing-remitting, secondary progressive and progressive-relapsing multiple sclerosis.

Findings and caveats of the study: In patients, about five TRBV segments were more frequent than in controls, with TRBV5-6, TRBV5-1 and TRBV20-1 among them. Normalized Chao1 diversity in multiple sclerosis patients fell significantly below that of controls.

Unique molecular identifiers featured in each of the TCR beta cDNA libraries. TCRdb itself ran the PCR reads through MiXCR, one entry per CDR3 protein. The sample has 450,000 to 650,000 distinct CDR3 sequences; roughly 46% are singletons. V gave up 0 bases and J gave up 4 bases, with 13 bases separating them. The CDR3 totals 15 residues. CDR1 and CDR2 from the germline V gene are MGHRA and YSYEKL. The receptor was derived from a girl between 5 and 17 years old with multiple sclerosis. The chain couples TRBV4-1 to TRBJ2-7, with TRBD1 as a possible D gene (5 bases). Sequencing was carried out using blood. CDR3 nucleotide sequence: TGCGCCAGCAGCCAAGAGGAAGGGGCAAGGTACGAGCAGTACTTC. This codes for CASSQEEGARYEQYF.